The 21 T cell receptor beta chains given below trace back to one sample, sequenced in a study of blood T cell repertoires in COVID-19. The data were produced by immunoSEQ multiplex PCR, yet TCRdb's version contains in-frame clones alone and is incomplete. The data contain 200,000 to 300,000 clones, about 90% of them seen just once; the ten biggest clones take up about 1.6%. Sequencing input: peripheral blood. The receptor source for this set is a middle-aged woman who had recovered from COVID-19.

The rearrangement links TRBV15 to TRBJ2-1, with D possibly being TRBD1 (7 bases). V was shortened by 1 base and J by 14 bases, with 15 bases between the two germline ends. The CDR3 covers 13 residues. CDR1 LNHNV and CDR2 YYDKDF come from the germline V gene (reference sequence). For the CDR3, the DNA is TGTGCCACCAGCAGAGTCCGCGGGACAGTAAAGTTCTTC. Translating it yields CATSRVRGTVKFF.

The chain couples TRBV29-1 to TRBJ1-1; possibly TRBD1 for D (5 bases). V was clipped by 3 bases and J by 4 bases, with 15 bases between them. The CDR3 loop spans 14 amino acids. CDR1 and CDR2 (germline): SQVTM, ANQGSEA. CDR3 residues: CSVDNGYGGTEAFF. The CDR3 DNA reads TGCAGCGTTGATAACGGCTACGGGGGCACTGAAGCTTTCTTT.

V usage is TRBV7-9 and J usage is TRBJ2-7; TRBD2 matches 8 bases. Looked up from germline, CDR1 is SEHNR and CDR2 is FQNEAQ (reference sequence). Trimming cost V 1 base and J 6 bases; bases outside gene matches: 8. The CDR3 is made up of 15 amino acids. The CDR3 loop reads CASSLVAGGRGEQYF. For the CDR3, the DNA is TGTGCCAGCAGCTTAGTGGCGGGGGGCCGTGGCGAGCAGTACTTC.

The rearrangement joins TRBV5-4 to TRBJ1-4; 12 positions agree with TRBD1. The CDR3 loop spans 14 amino acids. Germline trimming cut 3 bases from V and 8 bases from J; bases unmatched to any gene: 2. From germline, CDR1 is SGHNT and CDR2 YYREEE (reference sequence). This CDR3 reads CASSWDRGQEKLFF. The CDR3 region has the DNA TGTGCCAGCAGCTGGGACAGGGGGCAGGAAAAACTGTTTTTT.

In its sample, this clone was seen once. The V and J genes are TRBV14 and TRBJ1-6; D is undetermined. Per germline, CDR1 SGHDN and CDR2 FVKESK. V dropped 1 base and J dropped 10 bases, with 23 bases sitting between them. CDR3 size: 18 residues. As DNA, the CDR3 is TGTGCCAGCAGCCAAGTCAGAGGCAGTTCGCCGGAAAACTCACCCCTCCACTTT. Its translation is CASSQVRGSSPENSPLHF.

The chain recombines TRBV7-3 with TRBJ1-2; a weak D match, TRBD1 (5 bases). The CDR3 covers 14 residues. Trimming removed 7 bases at V and 7 bases at J, with 19 bases between. Germline V CDR1 and CDR2: SGHTA, FQGTGA. In nucleotides, the CDR3 is TGTGCCAGCAACGCTGGTGGGGCCTCGAGTGGCTACACCTTC. It is translated as CASNAGGASSGYTF. Using reference TRBV7-3 and TRBJ1-2 for the parts outside the CDR3, the full variable domain is GAGVSQTPSNKVTEKGKYVELRCDPISGHTALYWYRQSLGQGPEFLIYFQGTGAADDSGLPNDRFFAVRPEGSVSTLKIQRTERGDSAVYLCASNAGGASSGYTFGSGTRLTVV.

V and J are TRBV7-2 and TRBJ2-4, with TRBD1 matching 7 bases. The CDR3 extends over 15 amino acids. Looked up from germline, CDR1 is SGHTA and CDR2 is FQGNSA. J was trimmed by 11 bases and V by 1 base; bases with no gene match: 11. The CDR3 loop is CASSLDQGENRVQYF. Written as DNA, the CDR3 is TGTGCCAGCAGCTTAGACCAGGGGGAGAACAGGGTTCAGTACTTC.

This clone occurred once. This sequence joins TRBV4-1 and TRBJ2-5; a possible D gene is TRBD2 (6 bases). Between the trimmed V and J ends, which lost 4 bases and 5 bases, there was a span of 29 bases. The V gene's germline CDR1 is MGHRA and CDR2 YSYEKL. The CDR3 is made up of 19 amino acids. CDR3 nucleotide sequence: TGCGCCAGCAGCCCAGCTATTGTGCGGGGCGCGGCGGTACGGGAGACCCAGTACTTC. Translating gives CASSPAIVRGAAVRETQYF.

CDR3: CASSSYRESTDTQYF. In DNA form, the CDR3 reads TGTGCCAGCAGTTCTTACCGGGAGAGCACAGATACGCAGTATTTT. The genes are TRBV7-9 and TRBJ2-3; D possibly corresponds to TRBD2 (6 bases). The V and J ends lost 6 bases and 0 bases respectively, with 13 bases between them. CDR1 and CDR2 from the germline V gene are SEHNR and FQNEAQ (reference sequence). CDR3 size: 15 residues.

This chain connects TRBV27 to TRBJ1-1, with D possibly being TRBD1 (5 bases). CDR3 size: 15 residues. Trimming took off 0 bases at V and 2 bases at J, with 10 bases between the two ends. CDR1 MNHEY and CDR2 SMNVEV come from the germline V gene (reference sequence). Here the CDR3 DNA reads TGTGCCAGCAGTTTATCGGTCGGGGGTAACACTGAAGCTTTCTTT. This encodes CASSLSVGGNTEAFF.

The chain combines TRBV6-5 with TRBJ2-3, with TRBD2 matching over 8 bases. The V gene end was trimmed by 5 bases and the J gene end by 5 bases; junction bases not matched to a gene: 6. The CDR3 runs 14 residues. CDR1 is MNHEY, CDR2 SVGAGI, per germline. The CDR3: CASSLRGGGDTQYF. CDR3 coding DNA: TGTGCCAGCAGTCTTCGGGGGGGCGGAGATACGCAGTATTTT.

This chain links TRBV9 with TRBJ1-2; possible D gene TRBD1, 5 bases. The CDR3 consists of 14 residues. CDR1 and CDR2 from the germline V gene are SGDLS and YYNGEE. Trimming left V 4 bases short and J 5 bases short, with 15 bases between. The CDR3 reads CASSPAGGSYGYTF. DNA for the CDR3: TGTGCCAGCAGCCCAGCGGGGGGATCTTATGGCTACACCTTC.

This clone appeared a single time. The rearrangement links TRBV7-3 to TRBJ2-2; 10 nucleotides align to TRBD1. The CDR3 contains 15 residues. The V gene's germline CDR1 is SGHTA and CDR2 FQGTGA. J was trimmed by 5 bases and V by 5 bases; bases with no gene match: 5. CDR3 protein: CASSRQGAGTGELFF. CDR3 nucleotide sequence: TGTGCCAGCAGCCGACAGGGGGCAGGGACCGGGGAGCTGTTTTTT.

This CDR3 is CASSLGGAPYEQYF. The CDR3 DNA is TGTGCCAGCAGTTTGGGCGGGGCTCCCTACGAGCAGTACTTC. The V call is TRBV27, the J call TRBJ2-7; tentatively, D is TRBD2 (6 bases). CDR1 MNHEY and CDR2 SMNVEV come from the germline V gene (reference sequence). The V and J ends lost 3 bases and 2 bases respectively, with 11 bases between them. The CDR3 extends over 14 amino acids.

The V gene is TRBV9, the J gene TRBJ1-1, with 9 bases that match TRBD1. CDR1 and CDR2 (germline): SGDLS, YYNGEE. Trimming took 0 bases from V and 6 from J; bases not matched to a gene: 6. This CDR3 contains 15 residues. In DNA, the CDR3 is TGTGCCAGCAGCGTAGTCGACAGGGGGAGCTCTGAAGCTTTCTTT. Amino acid sequence: CASSVVDRGSSEAFF. The full variable domain, completed using reference TRBV9 and TRBJ1-1, is DSGVTQTPKHLITATGQRVTLRCSPRSGDLSVYWYQQSLDQGLQFLIQYYNGEERAKGNILERFSAQQFPDLHSELNLSSLELGDSALYFCASSVVDRGSSEAFFGQGTRLTVV.

The rearrangement uses TRBV11-2 and TRBJ2-7; perhaps TRBD1 as D (6 bases). Trimming removed 4 bases at V and 5 bases at J, with 21 bases between. The germline V gene has CDR1 SGHAT and CDR2 FQNNGV. This CDR3 is 16 amino acids long. The CDR3 reads CASSSLNQGLVDEQYF. The CDR3 nucleotides read TGTGCCAGCAGCTCTTTAAACCAGGGGCTTGTGGACGAGCAGTACTTC.

The V and J genes are TRBV5-3 and TRBJ1-1; D possibly corresponds to TRBD1 (5 bases). TRBV5-3 belongs to the ORF category, with a function that is uncertain. Trimming removed 2 bases at V and 3 bases at J, with 14 bases between. The CDR3 loop spans 15 amino acids. The CDR3 DNA reads TGTGCCAGAAGCTTCTCAAATGGAGGGGACACTGAAGCTTTCTTT. It translates to CARSFSNGGDTEAFF.

The chain couples TRBV18 to TRBJ1-1; 8 positions match TRBD1. V lost 2 bases and J lost 3; bases outside the gene matches: 11. Germline CDR1 and CDR2: KGHSH and LQKENI. The CDR3 is 17 residues long. The CDR3 protein is CASSPRIDRGGDTEAFF. CDR3 DNA: TGTGCCAGCTCACCAAGGATTGACAGGGGCGGGGACACTGAAGCTTTCTTT.

J is TRBJ2-3 and V is TRBV12-5; 13 bases agree with TRBD2. CDR3 size: 15 residues. Germline lookup yields CDR1 LGHNT and CDR2 FRNRAP. J gave up 4 bases and V 4 bases, and 2 bases lay outside the gene matches. For the CDR3, the DNA is TGTGCTAGTGGTTATGGACTAGCGGGGGCAGATACGCAGTATTTT. This codes for CASGYGLAGADTQYF.

This chain uses TRBV7-9 with TRBJ2-7; D call uncertain. Trimming left V 3 bases short and J 6 bases short, with 9 bases between. Per the germline V gene, CDR1 is SEHNR and CDR2 is FQNEAQ (reference sequence). This CDR3 comprises 12 residues. The CDR3 DNA is TGTGCCAGCAGCTTGGGCTTCGGCGAGCAGTACTTC. Translation gives CASSLGFGEQYF.

This sequence joins TRBV18 and TRBJ2-7; D may be TRBD2 (6 bases). CDR3 size: 15 residues. The V gene lost 1 base and the J gene lost 3 bases, with 13 bases spanning the gap. Per the germline V gene, CDR1 is KGHSH and CDR2 is LQKENI. CDR3 in amino acids: CASSPQTAGFYEQYF. The CDR3 bases are TGTGCCAGCTCACCACAAACCGCGGGGTTCTACGAGCAGTACTTC.